This entry concerns a single T cell receptor beta chain. Its antigen is as yet unknown. This entry comes from a study of cytomegalovirus exposure and HLA in healthy donors. Study outcomes and limitations: By HLA locus, TCR association rates varied in a later analysis, with DRB1 showing the most and HLA-C the fewest. Earlier results showed most TCR beta V segments being productive about 87% or about 30% of the time.

CDR3 size: 11 residues. Trimming took 3 bases from V and 5 from J, leaving 5 bases between them. Germline V gene data show CDR1 as DFQATT and CDR2 as SNEGSKA (reference sequence). Primers: 60 Vbeta forward and 13 Jbeta reverse. The repertoire was sequenced with immunoSEQ multiplex PCR; TCRdb's copy has only in-frame clones and lacks some. The sample includes around 210,000 clones, 75% to 85% of them seen just once. The chain recombines TRBV20-1 with TRBJ2-1; no definite D call. The sequenced material came from PBMCs. The sequence was collected from a woman aged 40 to 50 in good health and CMV-seronegative. The CDR3 bases are TGCAGTGCTAGTCAAAACAATGAGCAGTTCTTC. Protein: CSASQNNEQFF.